This T cell receptor (beta chain) was sequenced during a study of T-cell reconstitution after alpha-beta-depleted transplantation in children. Whole-study findings and limits: The origin of alpha-beta T cells about two months after transplant was reportedly several hundred expanded graft clones.

The V gene's germline CDR1 is SGHRS and CDR2 YFSETQ. V was shortened by 4 bases and J by 2 bases, with 13 bases between the two germline ends. CDR3 length equals 14 residues. Preparation of the TCRbeta library was carried out with unique molecular identifiers. TCRdb used MiXCR to reprocess the PCR reads, holding one entry per CDR3 protein. Counted here are roughly 790,000 distinct CDR3 sequences, roughly 16% occurring once; the ten biggest clones make up 5%. In this sample, this clonotype turned up a few times. Its specificity is not known. Sequences were derived from PBMCs, mostly from graft donor cells, sampled 360 days after TCRalphabeta/CD19-depleted stem cell transplant. The clonotype comes from a male patient younger than 18 who had a stem cell transplant for acute lymphoblastic leukemia, so the T cells may come from the graft donor. The chain couples TRBV5-1 to TRBJ2-7, with D possibly being TRBD1 (5 bases). The CDR3 nucleotides read TGCGCCAGCAGCCCACCGGTAGGGGCCTACGAGCAGTACTTC. Its protein is CASSPPVGAYEQYF. Complete variable domain (other parts from reference TRBV5-1 and TRBJ2-7): KAGVTQTPRYLIKTRGQQVTLSCSPISGHRSVSWYQQTPGQGLQFLFEYFSETQRNKGNFPGRFSGRQFSNSRSEMNVSTLELGDSALYLCASSPPVGAYEQYFGPGTRLTVT.